This T cell receptor (beta chain) was identified during a study of CD8+ T cells in alopecia areata. The CDR3 runs to 12 residues. From germline, CDR1 is SGHVS and CDR2 FQNEAQ. Trimming stripped 6 bases from V and 9 bases from J, with 14 bases between. This sample's treatment: oral pan-JAK inhibitor, 5-10 mg twice daily. Individuals with alopecia areata gave both lesional scalp punch biopsies and peripheral blood for collection. cDNA serving as the sequencing template came from extracted, reverse transcribed RNA. Assay used: immunoSEQ multiplex PCR; TCRdb lists only in-frame clones, some missing. The data hold 190,000 or so clones, with approximately 56% observed a single time.

The V and J genes are TRBV7-8 and TRBJ2-5, with a possible D match to TRBD2 (6 bases). The sequence was obtained from a human donor with alopecia areata. The sample consisted of CD4+ T cells sorted from blood, taken at week 4, from a patient treated with tofacitinib. CDR3 bases: TGTGCCAGCAGGGCGGGACGAGAAGCCCAGTACTTC. This encodes CASRAGREAQYF.